This is a list of T cell receptor beta chains from one sample in a study of T cell responses to AZD1222 COVID-19 vaccine. The data were produced by immunoSEQ multiplex PCR, yet TCRdb's version contains in-frame clones alone and is incomplete. The sample carries about 110,000 clones, about 82% recorded once. Specimen: peripheral blood, collected on day 0 of AZD1222 vaccination. These receptors were taken from an adult in good health. The CDR3 runs from the conserved cysteine through the conserved F or W. D genes are given only for firm matches. Part of the rows lack a size; the others show once, few, many or a class for expanded clones.

j_call v_call d_call clone_size cdr3_aa cdr3_nt
TRBJ1-1 TRBV28 TRBD1 - CASSTGTGGFQTEAFF TGTGCCAGCAGCACCGGGACAGGGGGCTTTCAGACTGAAGCTTTCTTT
TRBJ2-2 TRBV7-8 - few CASSLALEINTGELFF TGTGCCAGCAGCTTAGCTCTAGAAATTAACACCGGGGAGCTGTTTTTT
TRBJ2-7 TRBV7-8 TRBD1 - CASKGQGALLDEQYF TGTGCCAGCAAGGGACAGGGGGCGCTTCTGGACGAGCAGTACTTC
TRBJ1-2 TRBV28 - - CASSPDHLSGGYTF TGTGCCAGCAGTCCGGACCATCTGTCAGGGGGCTACACCTTC
TRBJ1-6 TRBV5-1 TRBD1 few CASSQGQTNSPLHF TGCGCCAGCAGCCAGGGACAGACCAATTCACCCCTCCACTTT
TRBJ1-6 TRBV4-1 TRBD1 once CASSQEGSGDRGAPLHF TGCGCCAGCAGCCAAGAGGGGTCGGGAGACAGGGGTGCACCCCTCCACTTT
TRBJ2-5 TRBV11-2 - - CASSYQETQYF TGTGCCAGCAGCTACCAAGAGACCCAGTACTTC
TRBJ1-2 TRBV28 - - CASSSPGQPTGGYTF TGTGCCAGCAGTTCCCCGGGGCAGCCTACCGGTGGCTACACCTTC
TRBJ2-5 TRBV3-1/TRBV3-2 - - CASSQVNRGRVETQYF TGTGCCAGCAGCCAAGTTAACAGGGGGAGGGTAGAGACCCAGTACTTC
TRBJ1-3 TRBV4-1 - - CASSQVADTIYF TGCGCCAGCAGCCAAGTAGCGGACACCATATATTTT
TRBJ1-2 TRBV19 - - CASSINSGAYGYTF TGTGCCAGTAGTATAAATTCGGGAGCCTATGGCTACACCTTC
TRBJ1-1 TRBV28 - few CASRAGTEAFF TGTGCCAGCAGGGCGGGGACTGAAGCTTTCTTT
TRBJ1-4 TRBV5-1 - - CASSGAGGGIELFF TGCGCCAGCAGCGGAGCCGGAGGAGGAATTGAACTGTTTTTT
TRBJ2-7 TRBV5-4 - - CASSLKDEQYF TGTGCCAGCAGCTTGAAGGACGAGCAGTACTTC
TRBJ1-6 TRBV19 - - CASNFGGVKSSPLHF TGTGCCAGTAACTTTGGCGGGGTTAAGAGTTCACCCCTCCACTTT
TRBJ2-2 TRBV24-1 - - CATSGGHYTGELFF TGTGCCACCAGTGGGGGACACTACACCGGGGAGCTGTTTTTT
TRBJ2-3 TRBV6-5 TRBD2 - CASYRGLAAPDTQYF TGTGCCAGCTATCGTGGACTAGCGGCCCCAGATACGCAGTATTTT
TRBJ1-1 TRBV30 - - CAWSRSSNTEAFF TGTGCCTGGAGTCGGTCTTCGAACACTGAAGCTTTCTTT
TRBJ1-1 TRBV19 TRBD1 - CASSIPDRGGTEAFF TGTGCCAGTAGTATACCGGACAGGGGGGGCACTGAAGCTTTCTTT
TRBJ1-5 TRBV28 TRBD1 - CASSQSSFRQGRRQPQHF TGTGCCAGCAGTCAAAGTAGTTTTCGACAGGGTAGAAGGCAGCCCCAGCATTTT
TRBJ1-5 TRBV5-6 - few CASSLISGGEWQPQHF TGTGCCAGCAGCTTGATCTCCGGGGGCGAGTGGCAGCCCCAGCATTTT
TRBJ1-3 TRBV6-5 - - CASSQTEGNTIYF TGTGCCAGCAGCCAGACAGAAGGCAACACCATATATTTT
TRBJ1-3 TRBV7-8 - - CASSPSIGPSNTIYF TGTGCCAGCAGCCCATCTATAGGGCCCTCAAACACCATATATTTT
TRBJ1-6 TRBV11-2 TRBD1 - CASSLITAGGSYNSPLHF TGTGCCAGCAGCTTAATCACGGCAGGGGGGTCCTATAATTCACCCCTCCACTTT
TRBJ1-4 TRBV6-5 - once CASSKRSLNEKLFF TGTGCCAGCAGTAAACGGAGCCTTAATGAAAAACTGTTTTTT